These 2 T cell receptor beta chains came from one sample sequenced in a study of CXCR3-negative and CXCR3-positive naive CD8 T cells (dated by TCRdb to between 2018 and 2021). The run used a NextSeq 550. The Human TCR Profiling Kit (MiLaboratory) was used to make UMI-labeled 5' RACE TRB cDNA libraries. The reads went through TCRdb reprocessing, and each CDR3 protein sequence gets one entry with no DNA. This sample's table lists 45,000 or so distinct CDR3 sequences. 14% to 15% of the sample is in the top ten clones. Sequencing was done on a sample of memory CD8+ T cells from blood. The cell subset or site label for this specimen denotes: conventional CD8+ memory T cells (TMEM), sorted as controls. These receptors were taken from a human donor in good health. Some clones in this sample may be carry-over from other donors' samples.

The chain recombines TRBV6-4 with TRBJ2-1; TCRdb returns TRBD2, unconfirmable since there is no DNA. Germline CDR1 MRHNA, CDR2 SNTAGT. This CDR3 is built from 15 residues. CDR3 amino acids: CASSETSGSHNEQFF.

The chain combines TRBV6-4 with TRBJ2-2. The CDR3 sequence is 15 residues long. Germline V gives CDR1 MRHNA, CDR2 SNTAGT. CDR3 region: CASSTNDGNTGELFF.